The clone carrying this TCR beta chain has just a few counts. Antigen unknown. The entry originates in a study of vaccination and CD4 T cells after COVID-19. About the study: Sampling after COVID took place at a median of about 98 days (range 35 to 161) following diagnosis.

Cultured CD4+ T cell DNA was sequenced using the Oncomine TCR Beta short-read assay. TCRdb re-derived calls from the PCR reads in MiXCR, one entry per CDR3 protein. The sample holds over 2,500 distinct CDR3 sequences, 30% seen once. Treatment noted: approximately 11-day PBMC culture with coronavirus spike peptide pools or control peptides (ViraFEST assay). Trimming removed 1 base from V and 2 bases from J, with 8 bases in between. The CDR3 runs to 14 residues. Per germline, CDR1 SGHTA and CDR2 FQGNSA. This material consisted of CD4+ T cells from blood, cultured in vitro, taken after SARS-CoV-2 vaccination. The V gene is TRBV7-2, the J gene TRBJ1-2, with D hard to call. The origin of this receptor is a human donor who had recovered from COVID-19. The CDR3 region is CASSLDGVNYGYTF. CDR3 sequence (DNA): TGTGCCAGCAGCTTAGACGGGGTCAACTATGGCTACACCTTC.